The clone carrying this TCR beta chain has a count of ten or more. Its target is unknown. The source of the sample is a study of response to subunit inactivated influenza vaccine. Study outcomes and limitations: There was a suggestion from the authors that each seasonal influenza vaccination recruits few new T cells.

Each CDR3 protein gets one entry after TCRdb re-called the RT-PCR reads with MiXCR. The sample includes over 150,000 distinct CDR3 sequences, approximately 10% of them seen just once. The CDR3 length is 13 residues. Germline values: CDR1 ENHRY, CDR2 SYGVKD. With 10 bases removed from V and 4 bases from J, the gap between germline ends came to 17 bases. J is TRBJ2-7 and V is TRBV10-3, with D perhaps TRBD1 or TRBD2 (5 bases each). The clonotype was recovered from a man in his fifties who received an inactivated influenza vaccine. The sequences come from non-naive T cells sorted from PBMCs, collected 45 days after vaccination. CDR3 loop: CANSGTDFYEQYF. As DNA, the CDR3 is TGTGCCAACTCCGGGACGGATTTTTACGAGCAGTACTTC.